What follows are 30 T cell receptor beta chains derived from one specimen sequenced in a study of CD8 T cells in ankylosing spondylitis. Study-level points and caveats: One TCR beta motif, made up of roughly 8 highly homologous variants, appeared characteristic of ankylosing spondylitis blood.

TCRdb called the 5' RACE reads again in MiXCR, with one record for every CDR3 protein. The data hold fewer than 250,000 distinct CDR3 sequences, with roughly 18% observed a single time. These receptors' targets are unknown. The specimen was blood, either unsorted or a sorted T cell fraction (not recorded which). These receptors were taken from a male donor with ankylosing spondylitis.

The genes are TRBV20-1 and TRBJ2-1; 11 bases map to TRBD2. Germline V gene lookup returns CDR1 DFQATT and CDR2 SNEGSKA (reference sequence). This CDR3 region has 13 residues. The trim removed 4 bases at V and 7 bases at J, leaving 3 bases unmatched. CDR3 bases: TGCAGTGCTATAGGACTAGCGGGTAATGAGCAGTTCTTC. As protein: CSAIGLAGNEQFF.

This clonotype has only a few counts. V gene TRBV3-1 combines with J gene TRBJ2-1; 10 bases fit TRBD2. The germline V gene encodes CDR1 LGHDT and CDR2 YNNKEL (reference sequence). The CDR3 runs to 17 residues. V dropped 4 bases and J dropped 4; count of bases not matched to a gene: 10. The CDR3, as DNA: TGTGCCAGCAGCCCGAGAGCCGGGACTAGCGTTTACAATGAGCAGTTCTTC. Translated, it gives CASSPRAGTSVYNEQFF.

The chain joins TRBV9 to TRBJ2-1; 10 nucleotides line up with TRBD2. V shed 0 bases, J shed 2 bases, and the junction held 5 bases outside the gene matches. CDR3 length equals 17 residues. CDR1 is SGDLS and CDR2 is YYNGEE in the germline V gene. The CDR3 is CASSVAPSGRPYNEQFF. CDR3 in DNA: TGTGCCAGCAGCGTAGCGCCTAGCGGGAGACCCTACAATGAGCAGTTCTTC. Combining the CDR3 with reference TRBV9 and TRBJ2-1 gives the whole variable domain DSGVTQTPKHLITATGQRVTLRCSPRSGDLSVYWYQQSLDQGLQFLIQYYNGEERAKGNILERFSAQQFPDLHSELNLSSLELGDSALYFCASSVAPSGRPYNEQFFGPGTRLTVL.

The chain is built from TRBV5-8 and TRBJ2-7, with 11 bases matching TRBD2. Germline CDR1 reads SGHTS; CDR2 reads YDEGEE. Trimming took 0 bases from V and 7 from J; bases not matched to a gene: 6. The CDR3 totals 15 residues. The CDR3 region is CASSLVSSGRLEQYF. CDR3 DNA sequence: TGTGCCAGCAGCTTGGTTTCTAGCGGGAGGTTGGAGCAGTACTTC.

This clonotype was counted between two and nine times. This chain connects TRBV10-2 to TRBJ1-1; unclear D gene. Germline V CDR1 and CDR2: WSHSY, SAAADI. The ends were cut back, 8 bases at V and 1 base at J, with 14 bases in the middle. The CDR3 length is 14 residues. The CDR3 loop is CASAGYKPNTEAFF. Written as DNA, the CDR3 is TGCGCCAGCGCGGGGTACAAACCGAACACTGAAGCTTTCTTT.

The rearrangement links TRBV7-6 to TRBJ2-7; D ambiguous. Trimming cost V 1 base and J 1 base, with 8 bases left between them. The CDR3 is made up of 14 amino acids. Looked up from germline, CDR1 is SGHVS and CDR2 is FNYEAQ. CDR3 in amino acids: CASSLGDPSYEQYF. CDR3 DNA sequence: TGTGCCAGCAGCTTAGGGGATCCTTCCTACGAGCAGTACTTC.

The CDR3 here is CASSSGQGAGANVLTF. The CDR3 DNA reads TGTGCCAGCAGCTCGGGACAGGGCGCTGGGGCCAACGTCCTGACTTTC. The chain joins TRBV7-6 to TRBJ2-6; 9 bases line up with TRBD1. This CDR3 is 16 amino acids long. Germline assignment: CDR1 SGHVS and CDR2 FNYEAQ. The V and J ends lost 4 bases and 2 bases, in that order; junction bases with no gene match: 3. The full variable domain, rest sourced from reference TRBV7-6 and TRBJ2-6, is GAGVSQSPRYKVTKRGQDVALRCDPISGHVSLYWYRQALGQGPEFLTYFNYEAQQDKSGLPNDRFSAERPEGSISTLTIQRTEQRDSAMYRCASSSGQGAGANVLTFGAGSRLTVL.

The chain is built from TRBV13 and TRBJ2-1; D ambiguous. Per the germline V gene, CDR1 is PRHDT and CDR2 is FYEKMQ (reference sequence). V dropped 2 bases and J dropped 4 bases, with 6 bases sitting between them. The CDR3 has 13 residues. The CDR3 here is CASSLRDYNEQFF. In nucleotides, the CDR3 is TGTGCCAGCAGCTTAAGGGATTACAATGAGCAGTTCTTC.

The chain joins TRBV5-6 to TRBJ1-2; a possible D gene is TRBD1 (5 bases). This CDR3 contains 16 residues. V was cut by 3 bases and J by 4 bases, with 19 bases left in between. The germline gives CDR1 SGHDT, CDR2 YYEEEE. The CDR3 DNA is TGTGCCAGCAGCTGGGCATCGACAGTCGGATTCTATGGCTACACCTTC. Protein sequence: CASSWASTVGFYGYTF.

The chain combines TRBV11-3 with TRBJ2-2; maybe TRBD1 (6 bases). V lost 4 bases and J lost 6, with 12 bases in between. Germline CDR1 reads SGHNT; CDR2 reads YENEEA. This CDR3 is built from 14 residues. The CDR3 bases are TGTGCCAGCAGCTACAACAGGGTTTCCGGGGAGCTGTTTTTT. This encodes CASSYNRVSGELFF.

This clonotype was seen a handful of times. This rearrangement joins TRBV6-5 to TRBJ2-4; the D gene is possibly TRBD2 (5 bases). The V and J ends lost 2 bases and 8 bases respectively, with 10 bases between them. Germline V gene sequence: CDR1 MNHEY, CDR2 SVGAGI. The CDR3 consists of 13 residues. The CDR3 nucleotides read TGTGCCAGCAGTTACGTGGGGAGCGACATTCAGTACTTC. It yields the protein CASSYVGSDIQYF.

A few counts support this clonotype. V is TRBV27 and J is TRBJ2-2, with TRBD1 as a possible D gene (6 bases). The CDR3 totals 14 residues. V was cut by 5 bases and J by 5 bases, with 12 bases left in between. Looked up from germline, CDR1 is MNHEY and CDR2 is SMNVEV (reference sequence). The CDR3 loop reads CASSVRGRTGELFF. CDR3 sequence (DNA): TGTGCCAGCAGTGTCAGGGGAAGGACCGGGGAGCTGTTTTTT.

This clonotype was recorded a few times. The chain links TRBV11-2 to TRBJ2-3, with a weak D call TRBD2 (7 bases). Germline assignment: CDR1 SGHAT and CDR2 FQNNGV. The CDR3 runs to 16 residues. The V end was cut by 3 bases, the J end by 2 bases, with 15 bases between. The CDR3 DNA reads as TGTGCCAGCAGCTTTCCCGCCGGGGGGCTCACAGATACGCAGTATTTT. Translating gives CASSFPAGGLTDTQYF. Combining the CDR3 with reference TRBV11-2 and TRBJ2-3 gives the whole variable domain EAGVAQSPRYKIIEKRQSVAFWCNPISGHATLYWYQQILGQGPKLLIQFQNNGVVDDSQLPKDRFSAERLKGVDSTLKIQPAKLEDSAVYLCASSFPAGGLTDTQYFGPGTRLTVL.

The CDR3 is CASSPWASVDPDTQYF. DNA for the CDR3: TGTGCCAGCAGCCCCTGGGCTAGCGTAGACCCAGATACGCAGTATTTT. V is TRBV5-6 and J is TRBJ2-3; TRBD2 is a possible D gene (6 bases). The germline CDR1 and CDR2 sequences are SGHDT and YYEEEE. This CDR3 contains 16 residues. V lost 4 bases, J lost 4 bases, and 19 bases lay in between.

This clonotype was counted a few times. V usage is TRBV28 and J usage is TRBJ2-7; D might be TRBD2 (6 bases). Trimming pared 3 bases from V and 0 bases from J, leaving 9 bases between. CDR3 length: 14 amino acids. From germline, CDR1 is MDHEN and CDR2 SYDVKM. CDR3 DNA: TGTGCCAGCAGTTTTCGGGGGAGCTCCTACGAGCAGTACTTC. It codes for CASSFRGSSYEQYF.

This clonotype has only a few counts. The V gene is TRBV7-9, the J gene TRBJ2-7; TRBD2 aligns across 7 bases. J was trimmed by 3 bases and V by 2 bases; bases with no gene match: 7. The CDR3 sequence is 15 residues long. Germline CDR1 and CDR2: SEHNR and FQNEAQ (reference sequence). CDR3 DNA: TGTGCCAGCAGCTTACTAGCGGCAGCCTTCTACGAGCAGTACTTC. Protein: CASSLLAAAFYEQYF.

The table lists this clonotype with many counts. The V call is TRBV7-9, the J call TRBJ1-1, with D possibly being TRBD1 (5 bases). There are 12 residues in the CDR3. V was clipped by 4 bases and J by 8 bases, with 11 bases between them. Germline CDR1 reads SEHNR; CDR2 reads FQNEAQ (reference sequence). CDR3 nucleotides: TGTGCCAGCAGCTGGGACGGAGGAGAAGCTTTCTTT. Encoded protein: CASSWDGGEAFF.

This clonotype was seen a handful of times. The chain recombines TRBV5-1 with TRBJ2-7; possibly TRBD1 or TRBD2 for D (5 bases each). CDR1 SGHRS and CDR2 YFSETQ come from the germline V gene. The CDR3 consists of 14 residues. With 4 bases removed from V and 1 base from J, the gap between germline ends came to 12 bases. The CDR3 DNA follows: TGCGCCAGCAGCGCCAGGGACGGGTCCTACGAGCAGTACTTC. Its protein product is CASSARDGSYEQYF.

This clonotype was observed at least ten times. Here the CDR3 DNA reads TGTGCCAGCAAGGTTGGGGACTCCCACTACAATGAGCAGTTCTTC. It is translated as CASKVGDSHYNEQFF. This chain connects TRBV12-3 or TRBV12-4 to TRBJ2-1; TRBD2 is a possible D gene (6 bases). The CDR3 is 15 residues long. V lost 7 bases and J lost 3, with 16 bases in between.

The chain links TRBV6-6 to TRBJ1-6; D is unresolved. From germline, CDR1 is MNHNY and CDR2 SVGAGI (reference sequence). The CDR3 totals 11 residues. The ends were cut back, 4 bases at V and 10 bases at J, with 5 bases in the middle. In nucleotides, the CDR3 is TGTGCCAGCAGTTCCCGGTCACCCCTCCACTTT. Its translation is CASSSRSPLHF.

This clonotype showed up just a few times. J is TRBJ2-5 and V is TRBV12-3 or TRBV12-4; the D call may be TRBD1 or TRBD2 (5 bases each). V was clipped by 6 bases and J by 0 bases, with 8 bases between them. CDR3 size: 13 residues. The chain's CDR3 is CASRPGHQETQYF. In DNA form, the CDR3 reads TGTGCCAGCAGACCGGGACACCAAGAGACCCAGTACTTC.

This clonotype was picked up a small number of times. The gene calls are TRBV20-1 and TRBJ2-1, with 7 bases identical to TRBD2. The J segment lost 0 bases and the V segment lost 6 bases, leaving 20 bases of the junction unmatched. Germline CDR1 reads DFQATT; CDR2 reads SNEGSKA (reference sequence). CDR3 length equals 19 residues. CDR3 in DNA: TGCAGTGCCCCATGGGCCCCGCGCGGGACTATGTACTCCTACAATGAGCAGTTCTTC. Its protein is CSAPWAPRGTMYSYNEQFF.

A few counts support this clonotype. V and J are TRBV19 and TRBJ2-1; D remains ambiguous. The CDR3 extends over 13 amino acids. Germline V gives CDR1 LNHDA, CDR2 SQIVND (reference sequence). Trimming removed 6 bases from V and 0 bases from J, with 6 bases in between. CDR3 DNA sequence: TGTGCCAGTAGGGCGAGCTCCTACAATGAGCAGTTCTTC. Translation gives CASRASSYNEQFF.

This chain joins TRBV7-2 and TRBJ2-7; a possible D gene is TRBD2 (6 bases). There are 14 residues in the CDR3. V shed 5 bases and J shed 3 bases, with 14 bases lying between them. CDR1 SGHTA and CDR2 FQGNSA come from the germline V gene. DNA for the CDR3: TGTGCCAGCAGCCCGGTGGGACTCAACTACGAGCAGTACTTC. Its protein product is CASSPVGLNYEQYF.

V and J are TRBV4-1 and TRBJ1-2; D is possibly TRBD1 (6 bases). The V end was cut by 3 bases, the J end by 10 bases, with 18 bases between. The CDR3 runs 14 residues. Germline lookup yields CDR1 MGHRA and CDR2 YSYEKL. The CDR3 region is CASSHSADSLHYTF. The CDR3 bases are TGCGCCAGCAGCCACTCCGCGGACAGCCTACACTACACCTTC.

This chain connects TRBV20-1 to TRBJ2-7; 7 bases line up with TRBD2. The CDR3 covers 14 residues. Germline loops: CDR1 DFQATT, CDR2 SNEGSKA (reference sequence). J was trimmed by 4 bases and V by 5 bases; bases with no gene match: 11. The CDR3 sequence: CSAFTSDPPYEQYF. CDR3 sequence (DNA): TGCAGTGCTTTTACTAGCGATCCCCCATACGAGCAGTACTTC.

The table lists this clonotype with many counts. This rearrangement joins TRBV20-1 to TRBJ2-7; either TRBD1 or TRBD2 may fit D (5 bases each). The germline gives CDR1 DFQATT, CDR2 SNEGSKA (reference sequence). V was cut by 6 bases and J by 3 bases, with 18 bases left in between. The CDR3 contains 14 residues. The CDR3 loop reads CSARDGLGGYEQYF. The CDR3 DNA reads TGCAGTGCCCGGGACGGACTTGGGGGCTACGAGCAGTACTTC.

The chain joins TRBV24-1 to TRBJ1-1; D may be TRBD1 (5 bases). V lost 4 bases to trimming and J lost 2 bases, with 10 bases between them. The CDR3 has 14 amino acids. The germline V gene encodes CDR1 KGHDR and CDR2 SFDVKD. CDR3 in amino acids: CATSDQDTNTEAFF. CDR3 bases: TGTGCCACCAGTGACCAGGACACAAACACTGAAGCTTTCTTT.

The chain carries TRBV30 and TRBJ1-1; no firm D call. CDR1 is GTSNPN, CDR2 SVGIG, per germline (reference sequence). This CDR3 comprises 12 residues. Trimming stripped 4 bases from V and 5 bases from J, with 11 bases between. CDR3 coding DNA: TGTGCCTGGACTCTTGTCGGGACTGAAGCTTTCTTT. This gives the protein CAWTLVGTEAFF.

The chain couples TRBV19 to TRBJ2-3; D remains ambiguous. This CDR3 is built from 14 residues. V lost 2 bases, J lost 0 bases, and 6 bases lay in between. Germline-derived CDR1 and CDR2 are LNHDA and SQIVND (reference sequence). CDR3 amino acids: CASSISWSTDTQYF. The CDR3 bases are TGTGCCAGTAGTATATCGTGGAGCACAGATACGCAGTATTTT.